This T cell receptor (beta chain) is drawn from a study of regulatory T cells in long-lasting Graves disease. General study findings and limits: TCR diversity in persistent Graves' patients was below that of newly diagnosed ones.

For TCR beta, libraries came from iRepertoire HTBI primers and Arm-PCR of CDR3 regions. TCRdb itself ran the multiplex PCR reads through MiXCR, one entry per CDR3 protein. The profile shows approximately 690,000 distinct CDR3 sequences, 30% of them singletons. This clonotype was seen more than once but under ten times. Its specificity is not known. Time point given: persistent/refractory GD, antithyroid drugs over 5 years with positive TRAb. RNA isolated from PBMCs was used to make the TCR library. Germline lookup yields CDR1 SGHAT and CDR2 FQDESV (reference sequence). V was pared by 1 base and J by 5 bases, with 17 bases between. The CDR3 sequence is 17 residues long.

This specimen consisted of peripheral blood mononuclear cells (PBMCs), obtained when the disease was refractory, from a patient treated with antithyroid drugs. This chain joins TRBV11-1 and TRBJ2-2; a weak D match, TRBD2 (6 bases). The sequence derives from a female donor with Graves disease. Here the CDR3 reads CASSLGWQAEGTGELFF. Written as DNA, the CDR3 is TGTGCCAGCAGCTTAGGGTGGCAGGCGGAGGGTACCGGGGAGCTGTTTTTT.